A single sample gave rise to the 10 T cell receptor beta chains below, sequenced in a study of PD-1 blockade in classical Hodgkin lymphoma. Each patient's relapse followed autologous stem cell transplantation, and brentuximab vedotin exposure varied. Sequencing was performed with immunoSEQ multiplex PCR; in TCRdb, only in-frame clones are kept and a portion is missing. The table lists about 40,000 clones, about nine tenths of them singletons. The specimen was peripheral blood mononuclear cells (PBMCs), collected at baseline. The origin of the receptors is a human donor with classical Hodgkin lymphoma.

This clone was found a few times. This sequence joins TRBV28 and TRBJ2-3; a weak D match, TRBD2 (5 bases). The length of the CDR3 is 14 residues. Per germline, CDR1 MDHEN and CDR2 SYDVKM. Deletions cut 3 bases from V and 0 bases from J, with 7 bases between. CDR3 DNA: TGTGCCAGCAGTTTTCGGGGAAGCACAGATACGCAGTATTTT. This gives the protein CASSFRGSTDTQYF.

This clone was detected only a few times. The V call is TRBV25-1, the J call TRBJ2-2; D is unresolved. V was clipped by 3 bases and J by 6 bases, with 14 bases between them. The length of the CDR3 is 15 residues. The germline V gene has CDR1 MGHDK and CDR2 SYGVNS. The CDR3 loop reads CASSDPRVPSGELFF. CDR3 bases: TGTGCCAGCAGTGATCCACGGGTCCCCTCCGGGGAGCTGTTTTTT.

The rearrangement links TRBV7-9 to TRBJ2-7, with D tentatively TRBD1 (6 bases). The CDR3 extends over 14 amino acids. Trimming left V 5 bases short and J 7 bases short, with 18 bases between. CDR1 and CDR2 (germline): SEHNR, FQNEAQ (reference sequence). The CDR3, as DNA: TGTGCCAGCAGCCACCGGGACACCCACTGGGAGCAGTACTTC. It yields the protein CASSHRDTHWEQYF.

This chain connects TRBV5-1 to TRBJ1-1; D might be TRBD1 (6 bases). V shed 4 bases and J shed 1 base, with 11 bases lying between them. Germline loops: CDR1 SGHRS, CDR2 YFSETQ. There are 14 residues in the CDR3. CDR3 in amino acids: CASSPGHANTEAFF. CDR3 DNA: TGCGCCAGCAGCCCGGGACACGCGAACACTGAAGCTTTCTTT.

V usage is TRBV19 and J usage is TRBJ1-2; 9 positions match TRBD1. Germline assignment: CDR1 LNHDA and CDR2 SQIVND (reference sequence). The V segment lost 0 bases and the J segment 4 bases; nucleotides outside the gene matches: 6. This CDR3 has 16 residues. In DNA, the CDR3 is TGTGCCAGTAGTATAGATCTGGCGGGACAGGGCTATGGCTACACCTTC. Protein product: CASSIDLAGQGYGYTF.

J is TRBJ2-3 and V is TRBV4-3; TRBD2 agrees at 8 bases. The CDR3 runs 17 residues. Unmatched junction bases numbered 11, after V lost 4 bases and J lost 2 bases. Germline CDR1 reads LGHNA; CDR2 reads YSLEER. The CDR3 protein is CASSPGAAGDPTDTQYF. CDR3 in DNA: TGCGCCAGCAGCCCGGGGGCAGCGGGAGACCCCACAGATACGCAGTATTTT.

In nucleotides, the CDR3 is TGTGCCAGTAGTATCGACAGGGGACGCTATGGCTACACCTTC. The encoded protein is CASSIDRGRYGYTF. This sequence joins TRBV19 and TRBJ1-2, with TRBD1 identical over 8 bases. The CDR3 contains 14 residues. Germline trimming cut 3 bases from V and 4 bases from J; bases unmatched to any gene: 4. Looked up from germline, CDR1 is LNHDA and CDR2 is SQIVND (reference sequence).

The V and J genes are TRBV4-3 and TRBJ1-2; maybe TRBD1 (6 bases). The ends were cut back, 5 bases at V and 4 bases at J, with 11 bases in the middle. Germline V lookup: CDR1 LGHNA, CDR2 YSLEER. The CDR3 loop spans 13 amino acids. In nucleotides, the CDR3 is TGCGCCAGCAGCTGGGACAAGTCCTATGGCTACACCTTC. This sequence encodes CASSWDKSYGYTF.

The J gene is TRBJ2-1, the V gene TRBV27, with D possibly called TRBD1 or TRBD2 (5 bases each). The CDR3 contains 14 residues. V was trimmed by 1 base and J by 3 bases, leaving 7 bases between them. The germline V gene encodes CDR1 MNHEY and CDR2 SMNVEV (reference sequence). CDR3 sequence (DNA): TGTGCCAGCAGTTTATGGGGGATCTACAATGAGCAGTTCTTC. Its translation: CASSLWGIYNEQFF.

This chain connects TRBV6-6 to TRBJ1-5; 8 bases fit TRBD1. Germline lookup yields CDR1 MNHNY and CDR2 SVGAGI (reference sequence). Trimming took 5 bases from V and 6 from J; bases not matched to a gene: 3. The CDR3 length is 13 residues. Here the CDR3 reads CASSPTGVQPQHF. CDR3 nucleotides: TGTGCCAGCAGTCCGACAGGGGTTCAGCCCCAGCATTTT.